The entry below describes one T cell receptor beta chain. Which antigen it targets is not known. No qualities accompany the bases; no much larger clone lies one base away. The cohort consisted of 600 to 750 healthy bone marrow donors. Cohort members were all nominally healthy when sampled, although unrecorded immune exposures were likely present. The donor was CMV seronegative and was included in the group of 352 seronegative cohort members. A peripheral blood sample was provided by each donor, and peripheral blood mononuclear cells were used for TCR beta sequencing. Genomic DNA extraction from the blood cell samples was performed with the Qiagen DNeasy Blood Extraction Kit. Libraries were built with the immunoSEQ multiplex PCR assay. The multiplex PCR relied on a mix of 60 forward primers for TCR Vbeta segments and 13 reverse primers for TCR Jbeta segments. Amplification of the CDR3 region of rearranged TCR beta genes was performed with a multiplex PCR assay on genomic DNA. Amplified TCR beta libraries were sequenced as 87-base-pair reads on the Illumina HiSeq System. Per the authors' processing: A later analysis counted about 80 million unique TCR beta chains across the 650 to 700 repertoires, and around 9.9 million of these chains were shared by at least two donors. Raw reads were error-corrected and collapsed into unique sequences with a nearest-neighbor algorithm that merged closely related sequences to remove PCR and sequencing errors. V, D and J gene segments were assigned by aligning CDR3 sequences to IMGT reference sequences. For a sequence to be retained, a match of at least six nucleotides was required to both a V gene segment and a J gene segment. A rearrangement was called productive if the CDR3 had no stop codons and remained in frame with V and J, and every other rearrangement was called non-productive. Following IMGT convention, CDR3 was defined as the stretch from the second conserved V-encoded cysteine up to the conserved J-encoded phenylalanine. The earlier analysis of 500 to 650 of the donors excluded any sequence lacking an unambiguous match to a single V gene segment. An earlier analysis of roughly 590 of the donors called V segments functional above 56.7% productive rearrangements and segregating when the between-donor standard deviation exceeded 5%. A statistical classification framework was built for diagnosing cytomegalovirus status from the catalog of TCR beta chain sequences. V and J gene assignment, in a later analysis, came from comparing TCR nucleotide sequences with IMGT/GENE-DB human TR gene sequences. The TCRdist pipeline was used in a later analysis to assign CDR3 sequences and most-parsimonious VDJ recombination scenarios. A later analysis defined each TCR beta chain by its CDR3 amino acid sequence plus V-gene family, and excluded reads lacking a unique V-gene family. To address suspected cross-contamination and a sequencing artifact, a later analysis removed approximately 600 highly shared, low-generation-probability nucleotide sequences. A later analysis calculated a clonal expansion index for each public chain from normalized within-repertoire ranks of inferred template counts. In a later analysis, generation probabilities were computed using a VDJ recombination model fitted to out-of-frame rearrangements, and the results were checked against IGoR. In a later analysis, TCR-TCR, TCR-HLA and TCR-CMV co-occurrence was scored with hypergeometric tests, and a repertoire-size bias correction was applied to TCR pairs. To estimate false discovery rates, a later analysis permuted the HLA or CMV assignments 20 times. A later analysis grouped co-occurring TCRs with DBSCAN, adding TCRdist sequence similarity when clustering within HLA-allele-positive subsets. Repertoires with fewer than 30,000 or more than 120,000 public chains were left out of co-occurrence clustering, as were about 5 repertoires with anomalous nucleotide sharing. TCRdb retrieved this table from immuneACCESS and kept in-frame rearrangements only. Not all clones are present; in checked studies, unresolved V genes account for under half, and no reason is known for the remainder. V and J calls and clone size are copied from that table; D and trimming were computed from the DNA. The sample table lists tens of thousands of clones, 60% to 85% of them with a count of one. The ten top clones hold around 4.3% of the sample.

These data belong to a study of cytomegalovirus exposure and HLA in healthy donors (dated by TCRdb to the late 2010s). About the full investigation: In an earlier analysis of approximately 640 of the donors, 276 Gb of sequence data and 100 million or so unique TCR beta sequences from about 190 million T cells were reported. Every repertoire in the discovery cohort had been generated on one and the same sequencing platform. In a later analysis, previously published TCR beta repertoires from 600 to 850 donors were re-analyzed and high-resolution HLA genotyping was added so that TCR occurrence patterns could be studied. High-throughput TCR immunosequencing, statistical association of individual TCRs with disease status, and machine learning were combined to predict cytomegalovirus infection status. Of the roughly 410 genotyped donors, less than 85% were placed in the genetic ancestry cluster associated with self-reported Caucasian donors. In addition to the first cohort of 666 subjects, a separate validation cohort of 120 different subjects was used. Typing coverage varied by locus: about 620-630 donors for A, B, C, DRB1 and DQB1; roughly 560 for DQA1; more than 600 for DPA1; under 490 for DPB1. A later genetic analysis used genome-wide SNP genotypes for about three fifths of the 666 donors, treating that subset as a discovery cohort. Among approximately 370 genotyped donors of the cohort, an average of around 220,000 unique TCR beta nucleotide sequences was sequenced per donor, of which about 20% were non-productive. Using immunosequencing, the study profiled T cell repertoires from around 670 subjects and related those repertoires to cytomegalovirus serostatus. Donor age, sex, ethnicity and CMV serostatus were compiled together with the repertoire data. About 5 DR-DQ haplotypes were handled as single units for association and clustering, since linkage in the cohort was strong. HLA typing covered class I and class II loci at four-digit resolution. In the later analysis, no new phenotypic data were used to find candidate immune exposures; instead, reliance was placed on TCR beta sequences and their occurrence across donors. An earlier analysis of approximately 500 of the donors applied high-throughput TCR beta sequencing to assess whether each TCR beta V gene segment acted as functional or pseudogenic. The study aimed to test whether signatures of past pathogen exposure could be identified by cataloging public T cell receptors. An early release that covered fewer than 750 HLA-typed donors contained approximately 290 gigabases of sequencing data and about 84 million unique TCR sequences. Study-wide findings and limitations: Linkage disequilibrium might explain the correlated functional status among segregating V segments, but an unknown experimental factor could not be ruled out. Most CMV-associated TCR beta chains appeared to be HLA-restricted in a later analysis, and the HLA associations seemed to be driven largely by CMV exposure. Several of the top co-occurrence clusters appeared to be linked to parvovirus B19, influenza, CMV and Epstein-Barr virus, according to a later analysis. In a later analysis, HLA-associated TCR beta chains were found to be more clonally expanded and to have lower generation probabilities than equally common non-associated chains. Some IMGT-functional V segments, including TRBV6-2 and TRBV6-3, could not be told apart with the 87-base-pair reads, so those segments were excluded. Roughly uniform sequencing depth across donors was assumed in presence/absence analyses, although this assumption may not hold. The classifier was reported to diagnose cytomegalovirus status with high specificity and sensitivity in both the original and validation cohorts. V-gene and J-gene trimming of TCR beta chains was associated with a missense DCLRE1C variant in a later genetic analysis, and the association was replicated in an independent cohort. A few of the identified cytomegalovirus-associated TCR beta chains were confirmed in vitro to be specific for cytomegalovirus antigens. While some public TCRs were present in many individuals, most TCR sequences turned up only very rarely across donors. According to the authors, the approach could potentially be generalized to other disease states and immunological phenotypes. The earlier analysis of 587 of the donors excluded roughly 17 rarely observed V segments, including chromosome 9 orphons, because counts were too low. In a later analysis, TCR association rates were found to vary across HLA loci, with the most associated TCRs seen for DRB1 alleles and the fewest for HLA-C alleles. A group of highly shared sequence variants was considered likely to be a technical artifact of the sequencing pipeline. The only immune exposure information available for the cohort was CMV serostatus. A further reported finding was that TCR beta sequences accurately predicted the HLA-A and HLA-B alleles for most subjects in the first cohort. In an earlier analysis of 450 to 750 of the donors, most TCR beta V segments appeared in productive rearrangements about 87% or about 30% of the time, broadly matching IMGT annotations. In the study, about 150 TCR beta chains were listed as associated with cytomegalovirus. Assigning TCR associations to individual alleles was difficult when HLA alleles, especially DR and DQ, strongly co-occurred. In a later analysis, some 18,000 TCR beta sequences were associated with specific HLA alleles at a false discovery rate of 0.05. Compared with the 666-donor mean, donors in an Asian-associated ancestry cluster had fewer N-insertions in productive TCRs, according to a later genetic analysis. Because HLA typing was unavailable for some donors at each locus, only the typed subset was used in association tests. The cohort was sequenced for TCR beta chains only, and without alpha or paired-chain data the features that could be detected were limited.

Relative to germline, V is missing 0 bases and J is missing 10 bases, with 8 bases of the junction outside any gene match. Sequences SGDLS (CDR1) and YYNGEE (CDR2) are obtained from the germline V gene. From its cysteine to its phenylalanine, the CDR3 spans 15 amino acids. Here the CDR3 DNA is all that survives: 45 bases in frame from base 1. This receptor was obtained from a man aged 35 to 55 in good health and CMV-seronegative. The V gene is TRBV9 and the J gene is TRBJ2-1; 9 bases in between match TRBD1. The material sequenced was PBMCs. This receptor has the CDR3 CASSVDPQGAREQFF. The nucleotide sequence is given as TGTGCCAGCAGCGTAGACCCACAGGGGGCACGAGAGCAGTTCTTC.